This T cell receptor (beta chain) emerged from a study of post-analysis software for immune sequencing data. Study-wide background: Relapsing-remitting, secondary progressive and progressive-relapsing forms made up the multiple sclerosis disease courses. General observations from the study: Controls had lower frequencies than patients of a handful of TRBV segments, which included TRBV5-6, TRBV5-1 and TRBV20-1. F measure clustering grouped samples strongly by preparation batch. Those with multiple sclerosis, the patient group, showed significantly lower normalized Chao1 diversity than controls.

About this clonotype itself: The antigen is not known.

This CDR3 region has 15 residues. Trimming left V 3 bases short and J 1 base short, with 14 bases between. Germline loops: CDR1 DFQATT, CDR2 SNEGSKA (reference sequence). cDNA libraries for TCR beta contained unique molecular identifiers. Between about 1 and 10 million T cells gave rise to 500,000 to 650,000 cDNA molecules. MiXCR, run by TCRdb on the PCR reads, gives a single entry per CDR3 protein. In the table there are 180,000 or so distinct CDR3 sequences, 29% of which are singletons. The V call is TRBV20-1, the J call TRBJ2-3; D ambiguous. This receptor was taken from a girl under 18 with multiple sclerosis. The sample consisted of blood. In DNA, the CDR3 is TGCAGTGCTAGTGACAACCAACGGGGCACAGATACGCAGTATTTT. It specifies CSASDNQRGTDTQYF.